This T cell receptor (beta chain) emerged from a study of CD8 T cells in ankylosing spondylitis. TCRdb independently ran MiXCR on the 5' RACE reads; one entry per CDR3 protein. The table records 150,000 to 200,000 distinct CDR3 sequences, roughly 20% of them present only once. The CDR3 length is 17 residues. Per the germline V gene, CDR1 is SGHRS and CDR2 is YFSETQ. The germline V and J ends were trimmed by 0 bases and 0 bases, with 16 bases remaining between them. In this sample, this clonotype turned up many times. Material for sequencing was blood, either unsorted or a sorted T cell fraction (not recorded which). This chain links TRBV5-1 with TRBJ2-7; D could derive from TRBD1 or TRBD2 (5 bases each). The sequence derives from a male donor aged 5-30 years with ankylosing spondylitis or in good health (not recorded which). The CDR3 is CASSLVLGTPSSYEQYF. The CDR3 nucleotides are TGCGCCAGCAGCTTGGTGTTAGGGACGCCGAGCTCCTACGAGCAGTACTTC.